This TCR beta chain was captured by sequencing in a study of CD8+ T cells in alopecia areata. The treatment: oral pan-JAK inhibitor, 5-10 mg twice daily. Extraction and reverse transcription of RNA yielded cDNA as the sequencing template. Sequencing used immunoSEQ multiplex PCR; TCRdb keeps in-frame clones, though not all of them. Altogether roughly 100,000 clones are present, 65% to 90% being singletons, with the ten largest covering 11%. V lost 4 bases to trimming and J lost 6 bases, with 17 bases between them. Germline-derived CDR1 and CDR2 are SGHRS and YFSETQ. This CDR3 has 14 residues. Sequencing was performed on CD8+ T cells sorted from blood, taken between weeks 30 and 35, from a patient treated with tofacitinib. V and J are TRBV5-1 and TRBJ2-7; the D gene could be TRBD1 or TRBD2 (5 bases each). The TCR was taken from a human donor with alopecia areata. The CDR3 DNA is TGCGCCAGCAGCGGAACCAGGGAGCTCGGCGAGCAGTACTTC. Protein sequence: CASSGTRELGEQYF.